The 11 T cell receptor beta chains below all came from one sample that was sequenced in a study of T cells in tuberculosis. TCRdb keeps only in-frame clones here, not all; method: immunoSEQ multiplex PCR. The data show around 22,000 clones, nearly 97% seen once. Source material: PBMCs. The receptors shown here come from a donor aged 10 to 29 with latent tuberculosis or without tuberculosis infection.

The CDR3 coding sequence is TGTGCCAGCAGCCCCCGGACTAGCGGGGTCGGTGAGCAGTTCTTC. This gives the protein CASSPRTSGVGEQFF. V usage is TRBV7-9 and J usage is TRBJ2-1, with 12 bases lining up with TRBD2. The CDR3 loop spans 15 amino acids. V was pared by 5 bases and J by 9 bases, with 8 bases of the junction left unmatched. Per the germline V gene, CDR1 is SEHNR and CDR2 is FQNEAQ (reference sequence).

The genes are TRBV6-1 and TRBJ1-2; 8 bases are shared with TRBD1. CDR3 length: 15 residues. In germline, CDR1 is MNHNS, CDR2 SASEGT. Trimming cost V 0 bases and J 3 bases; bases outside gene matches: 3. The CDR3 bases are TGTGCCAGCAGTGAAGCGGACAGGGACCACTATGGCTACACCTTC. Protein sequence: CASSEADRDHYGYTF.

The chain recombines TRBV7-2 with TRBJ1-2, with D possibly matching TRBD1 (5 bases). CDR3 size: 15 residues. V lost 4 bases to trimming and J lost 4 bases, with 16 bases between them. Germline V lookup: CDR1 SGHTA, CDR2 FQGNSA. DNA for the CDR3: TGTGCCAGCAGCTCAGCCCGTGGGGGGATCTATGGCTACACCTTC. Its translation is CASSSARGGIYGYTF.

The chain carries TRBV9 and TRBJ2-5; 8 bases line up with TRBD2. CDR3 length: 14 amino acids. The V gene end was trimmed by 2 bases and the J gene end by 5 bases; junction bases not matched to a gene: 5. Germline V lookup: CDR1 SGDLS, CDR2 YYNGEE. Written as DNA, the CDR3 is TGTGCCAGCAGCGTCTTCGGGGGGGCTGAGACCCAGTACTTC. Protein sequence: CASSVFGGAETQYF.

V usage is TRBV5-6 and J usage is TRBJ1-2; D may be TRBD1 (6 bases). V lost 0 bases and J 5 bases, leaving 20 bases between the germline ends. Germline V gives CDR1 SGHDT, CDR2 YYEEEE. This CDR3 has 17 amino acids. The CDR3 loop is CASSLAVGASFLYGYTF. The CDR3 DNA is TGTGCCAGCAGCTTGGCTGTGGGGGCGAGCTTCCTTTATGGCTACACCTTC.

The rearrangement links TRBV5-1 to TRBJ1-4; maybe TRBD1 (6 bases). The CDR3 spans 13 residues. The V gene's germline CDR1 is SGHRS and CDR2 YFSETQ. V shed 4 bases and J shed 8 bases, with 12 bases lying between them. CDR3 nucleotide sequence: TGCGCCAGCAGCGCAGGGGAATGGGAAAAACTGTTTTTT. This gives the protein CASSAGEWEKLFF.

V and J are TRBV5-1 and TRBJ1-2, with D possibly being TRBD1 (6 bases). The length of the CDR3 is 14 residues. Germline V gene lookup returns CDR1 SGHRS and CDR2 YFSETQ. V was pared by 1 base and J by 8 bases, with 15 bases between. This CDR3 is CASSLKGDRAGYTF. CDR3 DNA sequence: TGCGCCAGCAGCTTGAAGGGGGATCGTGCAGGCTACACCTTC.

This sequence joins TRBV14 and TRBJ2-7; 10 bases agree with TRBD1. With 4 bases clipped from V and 1 base from J, the junction kept 7 bases outside the gene matches. The CDR3 is 16 residues long. The germline V gene encodes CDR1 SGHDN and CDR2 FVKESK. The CDR3 loop is CASSPKPGQGSYEQYF. The CDR3 coding sequence is TGTGCCAGCAGCCCAAAGCCGGGACAGGGGTCCTACGAGCAGTACTTC.

J is TRBJ1-4 and V is TRBV6-4; 9 nucleotides match TRBD1. CDR3 length: 16 amino acids. Germline CDR1 and CDR2: MRHNA and SNTAGT. With 5 bases clipped from V and 12 bases from J, the junction kept 16 bases outside the gene matches. The CDR3 region has the DNA TGTGCCAGCAGTACCGGGACAGGGCTCATCAGGGGGGAACTGTTTTTT. Translation gives CASSTGTGLIRGELFF.

The chain carries TRBV19 and TRBJ1-5; 7 bases line up with TRBD1. The CDR3 extends over 15 amino acids. Germline CDR1 reads LNHDA; CDR2 reads SQIVND (reference sequence). The trim removed 10 bases at V and 7 bases at J, leaving 16 bases unmatched. The CDR3 region is CATQGGQGVYQPQHF. In DNA, the CDR3 is TGTGCCACCCAAGGGGGGCAGGGGGTATACCAGCCCCAGCATTTT.

The chain's CDR3 is CASSLAGDRGYGYTF. DNA for the CDR3: TGTGCCAGCAGCTTAGCGGGAGACAGGGGGTATGGCTACACCTTC. This rearrangement joins TRBV7-2 to TRBJ1-2; TRBD1 aligns across 9 bases. Germline-derived CDR1 and CDR2 are SGHTA and FQGNSA. The CDR3 is made up of 15 amino acids. Trimming removed 0 bases from V and 5 bases from J; junction bases left unmatched: 4.